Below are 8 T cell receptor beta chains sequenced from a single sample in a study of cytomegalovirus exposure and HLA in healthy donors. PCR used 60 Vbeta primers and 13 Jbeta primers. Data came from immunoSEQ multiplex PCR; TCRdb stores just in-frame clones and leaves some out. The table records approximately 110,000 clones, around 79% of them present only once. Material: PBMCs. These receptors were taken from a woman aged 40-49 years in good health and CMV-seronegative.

CDR3 nucleotides: TGTGCCAGCAAGGGACAGGGGGATCACGAGCAGTACTTC. Its protein is CASKGQGDHEQYF. V gene TRBV25-1 combines with J gene TRBJ2-7, with 11 positions matching TRBD1. The trim removed 7 bases at V and 5 bases at J, leaving 4 bases unmatched. The CDR3 loop spans 13 amino acids. Germline V CDR1 and CDR2: MGHDK, SYGVNS.

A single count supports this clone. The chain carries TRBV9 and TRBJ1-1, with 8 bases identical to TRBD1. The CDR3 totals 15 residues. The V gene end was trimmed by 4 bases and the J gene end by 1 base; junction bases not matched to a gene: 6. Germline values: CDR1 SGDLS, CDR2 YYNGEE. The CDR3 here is CASSPRQGTNTEAFF. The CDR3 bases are TGTGCCAGCAGCCCGCGACAGGGGACGAACACTGAAGCTTTCTTT.

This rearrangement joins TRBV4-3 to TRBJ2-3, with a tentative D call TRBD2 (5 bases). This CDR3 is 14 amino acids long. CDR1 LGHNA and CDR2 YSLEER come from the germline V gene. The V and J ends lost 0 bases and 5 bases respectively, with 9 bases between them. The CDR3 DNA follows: TGCGCCAGCAGCCAAGAGCGAGCGGAAGATACGCAGTATTTT. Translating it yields CASSQERAEDTQYF.

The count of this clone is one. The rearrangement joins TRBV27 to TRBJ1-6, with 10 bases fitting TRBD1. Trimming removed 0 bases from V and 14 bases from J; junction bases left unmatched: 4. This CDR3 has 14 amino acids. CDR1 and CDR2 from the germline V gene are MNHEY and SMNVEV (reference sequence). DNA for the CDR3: TGTGCCAGCAGTTTATCGGGACAGGGGCTCACCCTCCACTTT. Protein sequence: CASSLSGQGLTLHF.

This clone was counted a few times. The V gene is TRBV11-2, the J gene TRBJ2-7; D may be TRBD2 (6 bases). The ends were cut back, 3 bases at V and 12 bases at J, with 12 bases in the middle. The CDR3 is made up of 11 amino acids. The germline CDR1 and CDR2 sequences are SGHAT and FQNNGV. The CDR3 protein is CASSFRRGVYF. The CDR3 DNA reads TGTGCCAGCAGCTTCAGGCGGGGCGTGTACTTC.

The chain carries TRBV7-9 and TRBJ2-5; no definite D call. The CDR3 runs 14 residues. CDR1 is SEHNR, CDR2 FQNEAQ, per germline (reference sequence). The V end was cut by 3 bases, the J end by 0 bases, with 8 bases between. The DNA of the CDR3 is TGTGCCAGCAGCTTTTTACAAAACCAAGAGACCCAGTACTTC. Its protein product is CASSFLQNQETQYF.

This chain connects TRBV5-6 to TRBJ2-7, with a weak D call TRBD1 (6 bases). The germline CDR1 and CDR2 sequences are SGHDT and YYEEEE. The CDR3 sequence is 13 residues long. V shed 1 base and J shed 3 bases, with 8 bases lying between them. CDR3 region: CASSLLDSYEQYF. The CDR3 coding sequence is TGTGCCAGCAGCTTGCTGGACAGCTACGAGCAGTACTTC. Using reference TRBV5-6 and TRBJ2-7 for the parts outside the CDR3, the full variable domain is DAGVTQSPTHLIKTRGQQVTLRCSPKSGHDTVSWYQQALGQGPQFIFQYYEEEERQRGNFPDRFSGHQFPNYSSELNVNALLLGDSALYLCASSLLDSYEQYFGPGTRLTVT.

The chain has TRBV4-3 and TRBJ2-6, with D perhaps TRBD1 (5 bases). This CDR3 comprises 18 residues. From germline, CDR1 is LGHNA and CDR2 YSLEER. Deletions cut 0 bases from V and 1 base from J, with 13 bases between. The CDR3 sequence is CASSQEAGPASGANVLTF. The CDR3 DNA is TGCGCCAGCAGCCAAGAAGCAGGGCCGGCATCTGGGGCCAACGTCCTGACTTTC.